The clone carrying this T cell receptor (beta chain) was counted many times. Through Arm-PCR of CDR3 regions and iRepertoire HTBI primers, TCR beta libraries were built. Methods used by the authors: Across the samples, identification revealed about 62 TRBV and 12 to 15 TRBJ segments. TCRdb re-derived calls from the multiplex PCR reads in MiXCR, one entry per CDR3 protein. None of the V and J calls come from the authors' own analysis; TCRdb made them. Among over 350,000 distinct CDR3 sequences listed, less than 15% were seen once. Stated time point: newly diagnosed GD, antithyroid drugs for less than 3 months. The TCR library was prepared using RNA isolated from PBMCs. Germline V lookup: CDR1 SGHRS, CDR2 YFSETQ. The CDR3 consists of 18 residues. Trimming removed 0 bases from V and 0 bases from J, with 17 bases in between. The entry originates in a study of regulatory T cells in long-lasting Graves disease.

This sample was shared with a second study, whose subject was T cells in Graves' hyperthyroidism and ophthalmopathy. That work adds: A model using 13 V-J features told ophthalmopathy apart from stable hyperthyroidism.

Sequencing used peripheral blood mononuclear cells (PBMCs), obtained at new diagnosis, from a patient treated with antithyroid drugs. The TCR originated in a woman aged 45-65 years with Graves disease. V is TRBV5-1 and J is TRBJ2-3, with D uncertain. In DNA, the CDR3 is TGCGCCAGCAGCTTGGCACCACTACCGCGAACTAGCACAGATACGCAGTATTTT. Its translation: CASSLAPLPRTSTDTQYF.